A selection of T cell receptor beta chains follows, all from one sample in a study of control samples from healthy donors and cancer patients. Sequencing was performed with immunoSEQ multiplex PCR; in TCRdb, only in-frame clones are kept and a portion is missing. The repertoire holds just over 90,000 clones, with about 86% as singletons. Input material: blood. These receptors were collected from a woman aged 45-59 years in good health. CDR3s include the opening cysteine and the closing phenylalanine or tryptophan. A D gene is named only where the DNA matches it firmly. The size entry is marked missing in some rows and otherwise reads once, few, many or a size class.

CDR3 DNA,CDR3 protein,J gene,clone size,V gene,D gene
TGTGCCACCAGCAGAGGTGCCGGACAGGGGGCGAGTAGCAATCAGCCCCAGCATTTT,CATSRGAGQGASSNQPQHF,TRBJ1-5,-,TRBV15,TRBD1
TGCGCCAGCAGGGGGGAGGGCCTAGACTACACCTTC,CASRGEGLDYTF,TRBJ1-2,-,TRBV5-1,-
TGTGCCAGCAGCCCCAGGACTAGCGGGGGCACAGATACGCAGTATTTT,CASSPRTSGGTDTQYF,TRBJ2-3,-,TRBV11-2,TRBD2
TGTGCCAGCAGCTGGTTAGGAGGGAAGGGCGAGCAGTACTTC,CASSWLGGKGEQYF,TRBJ2-7,-,TRBV11-3,-
TGTGCCAGTAGTAACGCGCCGAACCGGGACAGGGGTACCGGGGAGCTGTTTTTT,CASSNAPNRDRGTGELFF,TRBJ2-2,-,TRBV19,TRBD1
TGTGCCAGCAGCGCCGGACTAGCGGGAGGTCTCTACGAGCAGTACTTC,CASSAGLAGGLYEQYF,TRBJ2-7,-,TRBV9,TRBD2
TGTGCCAGCAGCCGTACCGGGACCCCCCACTATGGCTACACCTTC,CASSRTGTPHYGYTF,TRBJ1-2,-,TRBV9,-
TGTGCCAGCACCTCCCGGGTCGCGAACACTGAAGCTTTCTTT,CASTSRVANTEAFF,TRBJ1-1,-,TRBV7-9,-
TGTGCCAGCACCCCGTTGGGGGGCGGGGGGGCCTACGAGCAGTACTTC,CASTPLGGGGAYEQYF,TRBJ2-7,-,TRBV7-8,TRBD2
TGCGCCAGCCGAAACGGGACTAGCGGGACCCATACGCAGTATTTT,CASRNGTSGTHTQYF,TRBJ2-3,-,TRBV5-1,TRBD2
TGTGCCAGCAGTCCGTTAATCAGGGCCTCCTACGAGCAGTACTTC,CASSPLIRASYEQYF,TRBJ2-7,-,TRBV28,-
TGTGCCAGCAAATTCTACAGCGGAGCGCCGCATGAGCAGTTCTTC,CASKFYSGAPHEQFF,TRBJ2-1,-,TRBV27,-
TGTGCCAGCAGCTTAGGAGAGACGACCTATAATTCACCCCTCCACTTT,CASSLGETTYNSPLHF,TRBJ1-6,-,TRBV7-9,-
TGCGCCAGCAGCCAAGGTCAGGGAGGTGCGAATGAAAAACTGTTTTTT,CASSQGQGGANEKLFF,TRBJ1-4,-,TRBV4-1,-
TGTGCCAGCAGCTTAGGGGGCCAGGCATCGGAGACCCAGTACTTC,CASSLGGQASETQYF,TRBJ2-5,-,TRBV7-9,-
TGTGCCAGCAGTTTCCGGGACAGGGGGCGGGATGGCTACACCTTC,CASSFRDRGRDGYTF,TRBJ1-2,-,TRBV27,TRBD1
TGTGCCAGCAGCTCGTTCCCCTCTGGAAACACCATATATTTT,CASSSFPSGNTIYF,TRBJ1-3,once,TRBV7-6,-